Presented here are 25 T cell receptor beta chains from one specimen sequenced in a study of T cell changes during pregnancy in multiple sclerosis. Sequencing used immunoSEQ multiplex PCR; TCRdb keeps in-frame clones, though not all of them. Here the sample spans 75,000 to 95,000 clones, around 93% being singletons. Sequencing was performed on peripheral blood, taken before pregnancy. The receptor set was obtained from a female donor with multiple sclerosis, enrolled in a pregnancy study.

The rearrangement uses TRBV7-9 and TRBJ1-5; 8 bases agree with TRBD1. Per the germline V gene, CDR1 is SEHNR and CDR2 is FQNEAQ (reference sequence). The CDR3 length is 15 residues. V gave up 5 bases and J gave up 4 bases; unmatched junction bases: 7. CDR3 protein: CASSPDRGGNQPQHF. For the CDR3, the DNA is TGTGCCAGCAGCCCTGACAGGGGCGGGAATCAGCCCCAGCATTTT.

J is TRBJ2-1 and V is TRBV5-1, with 9 bases matching TRBD2. The CDR3 sequence is 17 residues long. Germline values: CDR1 SGHRS, CDR2 YFSETQ. The V gene end was trimmed by 1 base and the J gene end by 7 bases; junction bases not matched to a gene: 12. The CDR3 region is CASSLPTSGSYRNEQFF. The CDR3 DNA reads as TGCGCCAGCAGCTTGCCGACTAGCGGTTCCTACAGGAATGAGCAGTTCTTC.

The chain couples TRBV4-1 to TRBJ1-2; 10 nucleotides line up with TRBD1. Per germline, CDR1 MGHRA and CDR2 YSYEKL. Unmatched junction bases numbered 8, after V lost 2 bases and J lost 2 bases. The CDR3 loop spans 17 amino acids. This chain's CDR3 is CASSQRDRGSLNYGYTF. DNA for the CDR3: TGCGCCAGCAGCCAACGGGACAGGGGCTCTCTCAACTATGGCTACACCTTC.

The gene calls are TRBV5-1 and TRBJ2-2, with TRBD1 matching over 8 bases. Trimming removed 2 bases from V and 6 bases from J; junction bases left unmatched: 6. Germline CDR1 SGHRS, CDR2 YFSETQ. The CDR3 has 15 amino acids. Here the CDR3 reads CASSLTTGGAGELFF. CDR3 in DNA: TGCGCCAGCAGCTTAACAACAGGGGGAGCCGGGGAGCTGTTTTTT.

This chain connects TRBV19 to TRBJ2-5, with 9 bases aligning to TRBD2. V was clipped by 3 bases and J by 4 bases; unmatched bases: 9. Per germline, CDR1 LNHDA and CDR2 SQIVND (reference sequence). The CDR3 extends over 16 amino acids. The CDR3 spells CASSMAGGGARETQYF. The CDR3 coding sequence is TGTGCCAGTAGTATGGCTGGCGGGGGGGCTAGAGAGACCCAGTACTTC.

This clone came up once. The V gene is TRBV7-8, the J gene TRBJ2-2; 7 positions agree with TRBD1. Germline CDR1 SGHVS, CDR2 FQNEAQ. V lost 6 bases and J lost 1; bases outside the gene matches: 14. The CDR3 extends over 18 amino acids. The CDR3 region is CASRGQTPGHLNTGELFF. The CDR3 DNA reads as TGTGCCAGCAGGGGACAGACCCCGGGACATCTGAACACCGGGGAGCTGTTTTTT.

The rearrangement links TRBV6-5 to TRBJ2-1; 7 nucleotides agree with TRBD2. The V gene end was trimmed by 1 base and the J gene end by 3 bases; junction bases not matched to a gene: 6. This CDR3 spans 16 amino acids. Germline-derived CDR1 and CDR2 are MNHEY and SVGAGI. CDR3 sequence (DNA): TGTGCCAGCAGTTACTTACAGACTAGCTACTACAATGAGCAGTTCTTC. Amino acids: CASSYLQTSYYNEQFF.

The chain is built from TRBV27 and TRBJ2-7, with 15 bases identical to TRBD2. The CDR3 runs 16 residues. V lost 5 bases and J lost 7; bases outside the gene matches: 9. CDR1 MNHEY and CDR2 SMNVEV come from the germline V gene (reference sequence). The chain's CDR3 is CASSHPRTSGRGEQYF. The CDR3 DNA follows: TGTGCCAGCAGTCACCCGAGGACTAGCGGGAGGGGAGAGCAGTACTTC.

The chain carries TRBV19 and TRBJ1-5; 8 nucleotides agree with TRBD1. V shed 6 bases, J shed 5 bases, and the junction held 3 bases outside the gene matches. The CDR3 extends over 13 amino acids. Germline V gene lookup returns CDR1 LNHDA and CDR2 SQIVND (reference sequence). The CDR3 DNA reads as TGTGCCAGTAGAGACAGGGGAGATCAGCCCCAGCATTTT. It is translated as CASRDRGDQPQHF.

The chain has TRBV21-1 and TRBJ2-4; the table's D gene call, TRBD1, was not cross checked with the DNA. TRBV21-1 is marked as a pseudogene. The CDR3 contains 18 residues. The CDR3, as DNA: TGTGCCAGCAGCCTCTGCCACAGGGGATTGGGAGCCAAAAACATTCAGTACTTC. This translates into CASSLCHRGLGAKNIQYF.

V usage is TRBV5-4 and J usage is TRBJ2-1; TRBD2 matches at 7 bases. This CDR3 is 14 amino acids long. The V segment lost 4 bases and the J segment 4 bases; nucleotides outside the gene matches: 5. Germline CDR1 is SGHNT and CDR2 is YYREEE (reference sequence). The CDR3 is CASSPGGGYNEQFF. The CDR3 DNA sequence: TGTGCCAGCAGCCCGGGGGGAGGGTACAATGAGCAGTTCTTC.

This clone was counted only a few times. This chain uses TRBV6-5 with TRBJ1-1; D is unclear. The CDR3 runs to 12 residues. The V end lost 6 bases, the J end lost 5 bases, and 10 bases lay between the germline ends. Looked up from germline, CDR1 is MNHEY and CDR2 is SVGAGI. The CDR3, as DNA: TGTGCCAGCAGCCTACCGGGAACTGAAGCTTTCTTT. It codes for CASSLPGTEAFF.

J is TRBJ2-7 and V is TRBV28; D not resolved. The CDR3 covers 14 residues. Trimming pared 7 bases from V and 7 bases from J, leaving 20 bases between. Per germline, CDR1 MDHEN and CDR2 SYDVKM. The CDR3 protein is CASMAISSLREQYF. DNA of the CDR3: TGTGCCAGCATGGCCATCTCGTCTCTGAGGGAGCAGTACTTC. Variable domain in full (rest from reference TRBV28 and TRBJ2-7): DVKVTQSSRYLVKRTGEKVFLECVQDMDHENMFWYRQDPGLGLRLIYFSYDVKMKEKGDIPEGYSVSREKKERFSLILESASTNQTSMYLCASMAISSLREQYFGPGTRLTVT.

The gene calls are TRBV21-1 and TRBJ2-5; TRBD1, as called in the table, went unchecked against the DNA. TRBV21-1 is a recognized pseudogene. The CDR3 spans 17 residues. This chain's CDR3 is CASSPPVRTGESETQYF. The CDR3 nucleotides are TGTGCCAGCAGCCCTCCCGTCAGGACAGGGGAATCGGAGACCCAGTACTTC.

The chain is built from TRBV27 and TRBJ1-1, with D uncertain. In germline, CDR1 is MNHEY, CDR2 SMNVEV (reference sequence). Trimming removed 5 bases at V and 2 bases at J, with 9 bases between. This CDR3 comprises 13 residues. CDR3 nucleotide sequence: TGTGCCAGCAGTAAAACTCCCAACACTGAAGCTTTCTTT. It translates to CASSKTPNTEAFF.

V and J are TRBV5-1 and TRBJ2-2, with 10 bases fitting TRBD1. The CDR3 extends over 15 amino acids. V was pared by 9 bases and J by 5 bases, with 10 bases of the junction left unmatched. Germline V gene lookup returns CDR1 SGHRS and CDR2 YFSETQ. The CDR3 coding sequence is TGCGCCACAAAACTGACAGGGGGCGTTACCGGGGAGCTGTTTTTT. It encodes CATKLTGGVTGELFF.

The chain links TRBV20-1 to TRBJ2-7, with unresolved D. The CDR3 consists of 11 residues. In germline, CDR1 is DFQATT, CDR2 SNEGSKA (reference sequence). Between the trimmed V and J ends, which lost 3 bases and 6 bases, there was a span of 9 bases. CDR3 in amino acids: CSARRASEQYF. For the CDR3, the DNA is TGCAGTGCTAGGAGAGCTAGCGAGCAGTACTTC.

This chain joins TRBV28 and TRBJ1-1, with 8 nucleotides matching TRBD1. Unmatched junction bases numbered 7, after V lost 3 bases and J lost 1 base. Germline V gene lookup returns CDR1 MDHEN and CDR2 SYDVKM. The CDR3 is 16 residues long. CDR3 region: CASSFPTGAPNTEAFF. The CDR3 DNA sequence: TGTGCCAGCAGTTTTCCGACAGGGGCTCCGAACACTGAAGCTTTCTTT. Using reference TRBV28 and TRBJ1-1 for the parts outside the CDR3, the full variable domain is DVKVTQSSRYLVKRTGEKVFLECVQDMDHENMFWYRQDPGLGLRLIYFSYDVKMKEKGDIPEGYSVSREKKERFSLILESASTNQTSMYLCASSFPTGAPNTEAFFGQGTRLTVV.

The gene calls are TRBV28 and TRBJ2-7; tentative D call: TRBD1 (5 bases). The germline gives CDR1 MDHEN, CDR2 SYDVKM. Deletions cut 3 bases from V and 3 bases from J, with 15 bases between. CDR3 length: 15 residues. DNA of the CDR3: TGTGCCAGCAGTTTCAAGGGGTCCTTCGGCTACGAGCAGTACTTC. This codes for CASSFKGSFGYEQYF.

The CDR3 nucleotides read TGCGCCAGCAGCCCGGGACAGGCCAGAGATACGCAGTATTTT. It is translated as CASSPGQARDTQYF. The chain couples TRBV5-1 to TRBJ2-3; 8 nucleotides match TRBD1. There are 14 residues in the CDR3. V was clipped by 4 bases and J by 5 bases; unmatched bases: 6. Looked up from germline, CDR1 is SGHRS and CDR2 is YFSETQ.

The V gene is TRBV5-1, the J gene TRBJ1-2; no reliable D call. Germline V gene sequence: CDR1 SGHRS, CDR2 YFSETQ. The CDR3 spans 12 residues. Trimming pared 0 bases from V and 8 bases from J, leaving 8 bases between. As DNA, the CDR3 is TGCGCCAGCAGCTTGGCCGGAGGGGGCTACACCTTC. Translation gives CASSLAGGGYTF.

V usage is TRBV18 and J usage is TRBJ1-1, with TRBD1 identical over 8 bases. This CDR3 has 15 amino acids. CDR1 is KGHSH, CDR2 LQKENI, per germline. V was pared by 0 bases and J by 0 bases, with 0 bases of the junction left unmatched. CDR3: CASSPPTGVNTEAFF. Here the CDR3 DNA reads TGTGCCAGCTCACCACCGACAGGGGTGAACACTGAAGCTTTCTTT.

This clone was seen only a few times. This sequence joins TRBV13 and TRBJ1-6; maybe TRBD1 (5 bases). This CDR3 contains 15 residues. Trimming pared 0 bases from V and 7 bases from J, leaving 10 bases between. Per the germline V gene, CDR1 is PRHDT and CDR2 is FYEKMQ (reference sequence). CDR3 in amino acids: CASSLGEGRNSPLHF. The CDR3, as DNA: TGTGCCAGCAGCTTAGGAGAGGGGAGGAATTCACCCCTCCACTTT.

This chain joins TRBV2 and TRBJ1-5, with 7 nucleotides matching TRBD1. The germline gives CDR1 SNHLY, CDR2 FYNNEI. Unmatched junction bases numbered 10, after V lost 7 bases and J lost 7 bases. The CDR3 has 14 residues. The CDR3 protein is CASKGQGVGQPQHF. CDR3 bases: TGTGCCAGCAAAGGCCAGGGGGTGGGACAGCCCCAGCATTTT.

The CDR3 nucleotides are TGTGCCAGCAGCTTAGGCAGTTACAATCAGCCCCAGCATTTT. It translates to CASSLGSYNQPQHF. This chain links TRBV7-6 with TRBJ1-5; D is unresolved. This CDR3 has 14 residues. V was cut by 1 base and J by 3 bases, with 7 bases left in between. The germline V gene encodes CDR1 SGHVS and CDR2 FNYEAQ.